Following are 5 T cell receptor beta chains from one sample sequenced in a study of CD8+CD57+ T cells in acquired aplastic anemia. The template for TCR beta VDJ and CDR3 sequence profiling was genomic DNA. TCRdb recomputed calls from the reads with MiXCR, one row per CDR3 protein. Among 200,000 to 300,000 distinct CDR3 sequences listed, approximately 50% were seen once. All patients picked for sequencing had shown, by flow cytometry, an expansion of CD8+CD57+ cells. The sample taken for sequencing was sorted CD4+, CD8+, or CD8+CD57+ T cells (not recorded which) from PBMCs. These receptors were taken from a human donor with aplastic anemia.

The gene calls are TRBV11-1 and TRBJ2-7; TRBD2 agrees at 7 bases. The CDR3 is 15 amino acids. Germline loops: CDR1 SGHAT, CDR2 FQDESV (reference sequence). The V gene end was trimmed by 5 bases and the J gene end by 4 bases; junction bases not matched to a gene: 11. The CDR3 sequence: CASSLTDTGGYEQYF. CDR3 in DNA: TGTGCCAGCAGCCTTACCGATACGGGGGGATACGAGCAGTACTTC.

This clonotype occurred many times. This chain uses TRBV14 with TRBJ1-6; D gene uncertain. The CDR3 has 17 amino acids. Trimming took off 0 bases at V and 7 bases at J, with 16 bases between the two ends. Germline loops: CDR1 SGHDN, CDR2 FVKESK. CDR3 nucleotides: TGTGCCAGCAGCCAAGAAAGGTTTTGGACCGAAAATTCACCCCTCCACTTT. It codes for CASSQERFWTENSPLHF.

The rearrangement joins TRBV2 to TRBJ2-1; a possible D gene is TRBD1 (7 bases). Trimming pared 5 bases from V and 6 bases from J, leaving 14 bases between. CDR1 is SNHLY, CDR2 FYNNEI, per germline. The CDR3 is 14 residues long. CDR3 bases: TGTGCCAGCAGTTCCCGACAGGGAGGCAATGAGCAGTTCTTC. This gives the protein CASSSRQGGNEQFF.

This clonotype was counted between two and nine times. The chain combines TRBV7-8 with TRBJ2-1; TRBD2 matches at 7 bases. Trimming at V came to 2 bases and at J to 3 bases, leaving 7 bases not matched to a gene. CDR3 length: 16 residues. CDR1 is SGHVS, CDR2 FQNEAQ, per germline. The CDR3 DNA reads as TGTGCCAGCAGCTTAATGCGGGGGATATACTACAATGAGCAGTTCTTC. This encodes CASSLMRGIYYNEQFF.

The gene calls are TRBV6-2 or TRBV6-3 and TRBJ1-2, with 8 nucleotides matching TRBD1. This CDR3 spans 16 amino acids. Germline CDR1 reads MNHEY; CDR2 reads SVGEGT. Trimming cost V 4 bases and J 3 bases; bases outside gene matches: 10. CDR3 DNA sequence: TGTGCCAGCAGTTCCCGGGACAGGAGAGGCGACTATGGCTACACCTTC. Translation gives CASSSRDRRGDYGYTF.